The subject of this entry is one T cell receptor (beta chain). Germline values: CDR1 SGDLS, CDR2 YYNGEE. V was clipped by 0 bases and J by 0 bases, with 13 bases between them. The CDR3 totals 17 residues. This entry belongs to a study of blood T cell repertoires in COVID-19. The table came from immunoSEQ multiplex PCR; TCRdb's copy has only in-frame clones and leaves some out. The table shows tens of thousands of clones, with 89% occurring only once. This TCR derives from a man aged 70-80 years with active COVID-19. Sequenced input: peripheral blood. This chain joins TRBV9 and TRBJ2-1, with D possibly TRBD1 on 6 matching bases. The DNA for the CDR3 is TGTGCCAGCAGCGTAGGAGGGACAACCCTCTCCTACAATGAGCAGTTCTTC. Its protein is CASSVGGTTLSYNEQFF.